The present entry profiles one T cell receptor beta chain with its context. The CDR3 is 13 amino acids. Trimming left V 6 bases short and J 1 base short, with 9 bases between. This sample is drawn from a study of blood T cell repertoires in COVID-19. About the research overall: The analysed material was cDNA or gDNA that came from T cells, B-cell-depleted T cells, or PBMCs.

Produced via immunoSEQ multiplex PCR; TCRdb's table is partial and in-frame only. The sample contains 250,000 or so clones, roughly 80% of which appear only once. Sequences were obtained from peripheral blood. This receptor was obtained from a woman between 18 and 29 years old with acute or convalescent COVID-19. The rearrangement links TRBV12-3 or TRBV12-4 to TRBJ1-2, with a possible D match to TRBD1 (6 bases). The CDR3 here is CASRRGINYGYTF. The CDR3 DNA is TGTGCCAGCAGAAGGGGGATTAACTATGGCTACACCTTC.